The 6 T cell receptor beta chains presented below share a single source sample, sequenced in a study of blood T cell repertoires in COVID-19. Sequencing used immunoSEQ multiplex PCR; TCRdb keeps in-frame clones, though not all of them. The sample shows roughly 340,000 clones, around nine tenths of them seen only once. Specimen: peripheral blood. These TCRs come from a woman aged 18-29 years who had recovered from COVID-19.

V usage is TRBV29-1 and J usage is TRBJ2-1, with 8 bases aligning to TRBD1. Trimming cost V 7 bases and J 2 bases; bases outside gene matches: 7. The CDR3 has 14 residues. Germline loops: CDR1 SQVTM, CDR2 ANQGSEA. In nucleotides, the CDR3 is TGCAGCGCCGCGACAGGGGTTCCCTACAATGAGCAGTTCTTC. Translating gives CSAATGVPYNEQFF.

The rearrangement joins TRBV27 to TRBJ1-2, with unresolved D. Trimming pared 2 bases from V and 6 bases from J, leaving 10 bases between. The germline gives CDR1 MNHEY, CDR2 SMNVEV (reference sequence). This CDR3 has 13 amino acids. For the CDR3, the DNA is TGTGCCAGCAGTTTAGAGGGCTTTAATGGCTACACCTTC. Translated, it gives CASSLEGFNGYTF.

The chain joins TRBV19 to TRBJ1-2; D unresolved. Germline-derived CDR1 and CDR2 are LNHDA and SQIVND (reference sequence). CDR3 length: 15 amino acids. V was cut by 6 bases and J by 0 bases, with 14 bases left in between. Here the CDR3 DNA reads TGTGCCAGTAGCGAGACGGGGATAGCTAACTATGGCTACACCTTC. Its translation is CASSETGIANYGYTF.

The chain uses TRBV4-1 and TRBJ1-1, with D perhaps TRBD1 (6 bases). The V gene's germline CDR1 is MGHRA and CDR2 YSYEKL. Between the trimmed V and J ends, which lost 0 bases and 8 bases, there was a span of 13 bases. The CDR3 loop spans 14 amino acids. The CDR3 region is CASSQDRGVSEAFF. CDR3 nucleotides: TGCGCCAGCAGCCAAGACAGGGGAGTATCCGAAGCTTTCTTT.

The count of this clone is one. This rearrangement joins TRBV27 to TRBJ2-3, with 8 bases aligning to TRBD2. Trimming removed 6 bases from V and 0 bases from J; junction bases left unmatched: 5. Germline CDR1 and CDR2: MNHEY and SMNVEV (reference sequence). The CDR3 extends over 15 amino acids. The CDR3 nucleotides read TGTGCCAGCAGGCCGAAGCGGGAGAGCACAGATACGCAGTATTTT. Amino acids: CASRPKRESTDTQYF.

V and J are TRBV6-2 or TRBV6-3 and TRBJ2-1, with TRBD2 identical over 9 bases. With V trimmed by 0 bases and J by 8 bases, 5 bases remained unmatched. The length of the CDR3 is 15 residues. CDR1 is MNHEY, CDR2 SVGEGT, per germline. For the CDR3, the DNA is TGTGCCAGCAGTTACTCGGCGGGAGGGATCGATGAGCAGTTCTTC. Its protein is CASSYSAGGIDEQFF.